This TCR beta chain was sequenced for a study of PD-L1 blockade in urothelial cancer. The method was immunoSEQ multiplex PCR; TCRdb's version includes in-frame clones alone and lacks a portion of them. The data contain about 74,000 clones, around 84% of them singletons. The CDR3 consists of 15 residues. The V segment lost 4 bases and the J segment 7 bases; nucleotides outside the gene matches: 12. The germline gives CDR1 MNHNS, CDR2 SASEGT. The chain couples TRBV6-1 to TRBJ1-2; 7 bases line up with TRBD1. The origin of this receptor is a man between 65 and 79 years old with urothelial cancer. The sequencing here drew on PBMCs, taken around atezolizumab (anti-PD-L1) treatment. The CDR3 region has the DNA TGTGCCAGCAGTGTTGGGGTTAGTAGGGGGCCTGGCTACACCTTC. As protein: CASSVGVSRGPGYTF.